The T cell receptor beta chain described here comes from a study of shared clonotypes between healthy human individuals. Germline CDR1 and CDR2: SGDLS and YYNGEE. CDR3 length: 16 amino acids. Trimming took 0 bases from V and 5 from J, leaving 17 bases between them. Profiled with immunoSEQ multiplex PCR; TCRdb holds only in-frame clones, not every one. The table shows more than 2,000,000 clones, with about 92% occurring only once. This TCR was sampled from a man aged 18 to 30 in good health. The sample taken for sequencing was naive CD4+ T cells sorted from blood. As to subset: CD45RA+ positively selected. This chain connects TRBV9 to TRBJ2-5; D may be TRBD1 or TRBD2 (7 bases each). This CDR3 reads CASSVGVRQGGETQYF. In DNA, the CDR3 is TGTGCCAGCAGCGTAGGAGTGCGACAGGGAGGGGAGACCCAGTACTTC.